This entry describes one T cell receptor (beta chain). The junction departs from germline at one end; a sequencing error may be responsible. These data belong to a study of cytomegalovirus exposure and HLA in healthy donors. Germline values: CDR1 SEHNR, CDR2 FQNEAQ (reference sequence). The CDR3 runs 12 residues. In the PCR, 60 Vbeta and 13 Jbeta primers were used. Using immunoSEQ multiplex PCR, the repertoire was profiled, and TCRdb retains in-frame clones only, with some absent. The top ten clones hold just over 1.4% of a sample with approximately 220,000 clones, around 83% of them seen once. The rearrangement joins TRBV7-9 to TRBJ1-1, with 8 bases aligning to TRBD1. The origin of this receptor is a girl under 18 in good health and CMV-seronegative. Sequencing was done on a sample of PBMCs. CDR3 protein: CSSSFYRDRAFF. For the CDR3, the DNA is TGTTCCAGCAGCTTTTACCGGGACAGGGCTTTCTTT.